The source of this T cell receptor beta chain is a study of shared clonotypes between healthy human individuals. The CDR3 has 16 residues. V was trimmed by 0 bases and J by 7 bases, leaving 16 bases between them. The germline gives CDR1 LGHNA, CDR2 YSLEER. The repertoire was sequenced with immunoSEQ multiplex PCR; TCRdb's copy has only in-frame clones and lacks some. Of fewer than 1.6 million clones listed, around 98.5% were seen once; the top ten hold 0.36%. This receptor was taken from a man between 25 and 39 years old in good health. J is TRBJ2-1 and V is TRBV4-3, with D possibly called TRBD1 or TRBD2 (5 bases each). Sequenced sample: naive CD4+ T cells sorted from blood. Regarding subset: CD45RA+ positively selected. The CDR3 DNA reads TGCGCCAGCAGCCAAGATGAGGGGCTTGTAAGTAATGAGCAGTTCTTC. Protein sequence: CASSQDEGLVSNEQFF.